This T cell receptor (beta chain) was retrieved from a study of T cells in pancreatic ductal adenocarcinoma (dated by TCRdb to the late 2010s). For the wider study: Seeking insight into the adaptive T-cell response that arises naturally, the researchers examined how many CD8+ T cells infiltrated tumors of resected pancreatic ductal adenocarcinoma, where they sat, and what features they had, alongside the same properties of suppressive cells. What the work shows at the level of the full study, not this receptor alone: Since most pancreatic cancer patients present with inoperable disease, the resected cohort was skewed toward the minority of patients who had early-stage disease. Tumor versus blood clonality comparisons may be biased because tumors are enriched in CD45RO+ effector rather than naive T cells, biasing toward lower diversity. More total productive templates and 7.5 to 9-fold more unique clonotypes were found in blood samples than in tumor samples. T-cell clonality did not differ significantly between tumor and blood, with mean clonality around 0.11 in tumors and less than 0.08 in blood.

The pancreatic ductal adenocarcinoma patients who were selected had gone through surgery without receiving any neoadjuvant therapy. Peripheral blood was collected in heparin tubes, and PBMCs were then isolated from the blood with a histopaque density gradient and cryopreserved in about 11% DMSO. The DNeasy Blood and Tissue Kit, with Proteinase K and RNase treatment, was used to extract genomic DNA from roughly seven PBMC specimens and roughly 9 flash-frozen tumor specimens. About this clone itself: It has no known antigen specificity. Per-base quality was not reported, and no clone a single base away is much larger than it.

V has 4 bases trimmed and J has 7 bases trimmed; junction bases matching no gene number 5. There are 14 amino acids in the CDR3, from cysteine to phenylalanine inclusive. CDR3 DNA only is kept here, 42 bases in frame from base 1. CDR1 and CDR2 were assigned from the germline V gene as SGHDT and YYEEEE. TCR beta CDR3 regions were amplified from genomic DNA using the immunoSEQ hsTCRB kit. An Illumina HiSeq system was used to carry out high-throughput TRB CDR3 sequencing. The study's processing was this. The immunoSEQ software was used to analyze the sequencing reads, and any nonproductive sequences containing premature stops or frame-shifts were left out. To calculate repertoire clonality, Shannon entropy was normalized by log2 of the number of unique productive sequences, and that value was subtracted from one. This immuneACCESS table, as held by TCRdb, lists in-frame sequences with V and J called but not all clones. Of the missing ones, under half trace to an unresolved V gene in checked studies; the others have no known cause. That table supplies the V and J calls and clone size; D and trimming were determined from the DNA. The sample yields roughly 100,000 clones; more than 90% were counted once. The top ten clones comprise roughly 3.1% of the sample.

This TCR derives from a human donor with pancreatic ductal adenocarcinoma. Recombination linked TRBV5-6 to TRBJ2-5; 12 middle bases align to TRBD2. Input material: PBMCs. The CDR3 region has the sequence CASSLLAGGGTQYF. The DNA sequence reads TGTGCCAGCAGCCTACTAGCGGGGGGAGGGACCCAGTACTTC. The full variable domain, completed from the reference TRBV5-6 and TRBJ2-5 proteins outside the CDR3, reads DAGVTQSPTHLIKTRGQQVTLRCSPKSGHDTVSWYQQALGQGPQFIFQYYEEEERQRGNFPDRFSGHQFPNYSSELNVNALLLGDSALYLCASSLLAGGGTQYFGPGTRLLVL.